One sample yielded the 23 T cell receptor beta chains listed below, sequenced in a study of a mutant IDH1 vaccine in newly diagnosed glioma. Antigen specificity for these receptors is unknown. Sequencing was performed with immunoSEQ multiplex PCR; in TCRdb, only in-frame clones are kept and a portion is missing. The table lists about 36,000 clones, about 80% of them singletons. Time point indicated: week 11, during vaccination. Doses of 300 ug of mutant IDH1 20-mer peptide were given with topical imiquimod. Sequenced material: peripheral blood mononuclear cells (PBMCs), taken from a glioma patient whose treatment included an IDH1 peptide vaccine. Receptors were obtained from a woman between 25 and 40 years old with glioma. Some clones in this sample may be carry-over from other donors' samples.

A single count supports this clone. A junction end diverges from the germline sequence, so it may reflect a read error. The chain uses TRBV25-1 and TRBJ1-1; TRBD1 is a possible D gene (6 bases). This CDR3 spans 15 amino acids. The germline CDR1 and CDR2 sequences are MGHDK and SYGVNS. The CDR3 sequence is CTSSEWYGGGTEAFF. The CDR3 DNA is TGTACCAGCAGTGAATGGTACGGGGGCGGCACTGAAGCTTTCTTT. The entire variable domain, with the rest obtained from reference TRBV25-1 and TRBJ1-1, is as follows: EADIYQTPRYLVIGTGKKITLECSQTMGHDKMYWYQQDPGMELHLIHYSYGVNSTEKGDLSSESTVSRIRTEHFPLTLESARPSHTSQYLCTSSEWYGGGTEAFFGQGTRLTVV.

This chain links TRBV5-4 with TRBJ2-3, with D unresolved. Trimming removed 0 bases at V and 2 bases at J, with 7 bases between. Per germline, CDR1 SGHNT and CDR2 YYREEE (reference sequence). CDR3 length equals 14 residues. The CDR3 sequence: CASSLGRFTDTQYF. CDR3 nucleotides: TGTGCCAGCAGCTTGGGACGGTTCACAGATACGCAGTATTTT.

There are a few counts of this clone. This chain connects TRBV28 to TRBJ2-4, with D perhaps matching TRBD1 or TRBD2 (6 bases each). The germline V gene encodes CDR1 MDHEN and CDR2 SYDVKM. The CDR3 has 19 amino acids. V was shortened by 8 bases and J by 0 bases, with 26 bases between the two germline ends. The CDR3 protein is CASAAGPQGRGLAKNIQYF. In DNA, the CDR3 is TGTGCCAGCGCCGCTGGTCCGCAGGGGCGGGGATTAGCCAAAAACATTCAGTACTTC.

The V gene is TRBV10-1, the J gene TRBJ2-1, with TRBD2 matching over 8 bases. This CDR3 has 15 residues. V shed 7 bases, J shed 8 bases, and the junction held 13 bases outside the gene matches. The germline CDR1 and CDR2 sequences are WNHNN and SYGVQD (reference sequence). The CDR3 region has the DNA TGCGCCAGCATGGCGGGAGGCACCCCTTGGGATGAGCAGTTCTTC. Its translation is CASMAGGTPWDEQFF.

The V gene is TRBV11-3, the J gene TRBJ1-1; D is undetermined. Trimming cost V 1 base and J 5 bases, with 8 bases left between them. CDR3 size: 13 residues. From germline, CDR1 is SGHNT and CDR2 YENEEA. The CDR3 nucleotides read TGTGCCAGCAGCTTAGGCGGGGATACTGAAGCTTTCTTT. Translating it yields CASSLGGDTEAFF.

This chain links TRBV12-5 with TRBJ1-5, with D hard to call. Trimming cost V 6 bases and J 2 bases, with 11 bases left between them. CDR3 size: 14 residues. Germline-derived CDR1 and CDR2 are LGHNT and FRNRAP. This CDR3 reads CASGLERGNQPQHF. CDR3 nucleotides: TGTGCTAGTGGACTCGAACGTGGCAATCAGCCCCAGCATTTT.

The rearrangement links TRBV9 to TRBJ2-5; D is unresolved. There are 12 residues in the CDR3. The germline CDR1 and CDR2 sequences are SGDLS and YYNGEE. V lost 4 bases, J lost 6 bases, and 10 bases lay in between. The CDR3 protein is CASSPHGQTQYF. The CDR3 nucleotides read TGTGCCAGCAGCCCCCATGGGCAGACCCAGTACTTC.

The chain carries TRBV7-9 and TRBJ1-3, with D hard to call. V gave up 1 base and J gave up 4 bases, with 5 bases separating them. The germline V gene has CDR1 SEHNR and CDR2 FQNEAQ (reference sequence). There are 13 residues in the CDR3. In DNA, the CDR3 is TGTGCCAGCAGCTTAGATCGAGGAAACACCATATATTTT. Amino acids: CASSLDRGNTIYF. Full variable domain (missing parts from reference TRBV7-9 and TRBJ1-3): DTGVSQNPRHKITKRGQNVTFRCDPISEHNRLYWYRQTLGQGPEFLTYFQNEAQLEKSRLLSDRFSAERPKGSFSTLEIQRTEQGDSAMYLCASSLDRGNTIYFGEGSWLTVV.

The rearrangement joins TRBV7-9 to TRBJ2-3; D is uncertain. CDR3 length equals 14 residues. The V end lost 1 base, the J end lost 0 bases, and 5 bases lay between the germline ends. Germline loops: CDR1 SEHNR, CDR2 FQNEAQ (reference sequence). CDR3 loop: CASSLGQSTDTQYF. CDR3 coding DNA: TGTGCCAGCAGCTTAGGGCAGAGCACAGATACGCAGTATTTT.

CDR3 sequence: CASSLGGRTEAFF. The DNA of the CDR3 is TGTGCCAGCAGTTTAGGAGGGCGCACTGAAGCTTTCTTT. This chain links TRBV27 with TRBJ1-1, with D uncertain. V was shortened by 2 bases and J by 4 bases, with 8 bases between the two germline ends. The CDR3 runs to 13 residues. Germline-derived CDR1 and CDR2 are MNHEY and SMNVEV (reference sequence).

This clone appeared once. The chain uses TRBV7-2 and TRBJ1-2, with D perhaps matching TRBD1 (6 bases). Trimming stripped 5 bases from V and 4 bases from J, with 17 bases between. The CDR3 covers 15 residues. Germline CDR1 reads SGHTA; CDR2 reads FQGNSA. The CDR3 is CASSTRTRGAYGYTF. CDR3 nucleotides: TGTGCCAGCAGCACCCGAACCAGGGGAGCCTATGGCTACACCTTC.

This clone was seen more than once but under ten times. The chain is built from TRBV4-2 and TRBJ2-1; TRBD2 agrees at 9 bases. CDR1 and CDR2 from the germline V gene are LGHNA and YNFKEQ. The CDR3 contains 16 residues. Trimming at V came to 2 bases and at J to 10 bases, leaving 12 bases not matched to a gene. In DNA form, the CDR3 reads TGTGCCAGCAGCCAAACGACTAGCGGCCAATGGGGGGAGCAGTTCTTC. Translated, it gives CASSQTTSGQWGEQFF.

This chain's CDR3 is CASSPSSGRLLHDTQYF. DNA for the CDR3: TGTGCCAGCAGCCCCTCTAGCGGGAGGCTGCTACACGATACGCAGTATTTT. This chain joins TRBV27 and TRBJ2-3; 11 bases fit TRBD2. The CDR3 sequence is 17 residues long. Germline V CDR1 and CDR2: MNHEY, SMNVEV (reference sequence). V lost 6 bases and J lost 6; bases outside the gene matches: 14.

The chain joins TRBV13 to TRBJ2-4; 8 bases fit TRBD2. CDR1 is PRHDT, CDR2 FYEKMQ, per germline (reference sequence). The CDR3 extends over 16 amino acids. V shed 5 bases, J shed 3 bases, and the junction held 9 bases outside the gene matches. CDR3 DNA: TGTGCCAGCAGCCCAGCAGGGCTAGCGGGCAAAAACATTCAGTACTTC. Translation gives CASSPAGLAGKNIQYF.

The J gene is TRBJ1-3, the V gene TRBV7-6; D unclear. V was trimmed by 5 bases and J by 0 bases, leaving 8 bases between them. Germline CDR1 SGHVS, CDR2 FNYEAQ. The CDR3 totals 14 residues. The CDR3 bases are TGTGCCAGCAGCCCCGTAGCCTCTGGAAACACCATATATTTT. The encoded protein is CASSPVASGNTIYF.

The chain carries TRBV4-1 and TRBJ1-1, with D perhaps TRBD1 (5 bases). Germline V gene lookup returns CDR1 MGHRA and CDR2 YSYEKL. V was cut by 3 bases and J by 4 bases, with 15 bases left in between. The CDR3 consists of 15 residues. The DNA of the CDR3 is TGCGCCAGCAGCCAGGGACCCACCCGCGGCACTGAAGCTTTCTTT. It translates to CASSQGPTRGTEAFF.

CDR3 sequence: CASSSPSGRIQETQYF. Written as DNA, the CDR3 is TGTGCCAGCAGCTCCCCTAGCGGACGGATCCAAGAGACCCAGTACTTC. V usage is TRBV5-4 and J usage is TRBJ2-5; 7 bases align to TRBD2. Looked up from germline, CDR1 is SGHNT and CDR2 is YYREEE (reference sequence). V lost 3 bases, J lost 1 base, and 9 bases stayed unmatched. This CDR3 region has 16 residues.

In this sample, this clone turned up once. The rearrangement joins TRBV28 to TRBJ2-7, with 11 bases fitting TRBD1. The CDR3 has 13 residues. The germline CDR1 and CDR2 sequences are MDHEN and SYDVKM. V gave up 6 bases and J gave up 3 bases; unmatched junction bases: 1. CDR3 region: CASRGQGDYEQYF. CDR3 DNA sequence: TGTGCCAGCAGGGGACAGGGGGACTACGAGCAGTACTTC.

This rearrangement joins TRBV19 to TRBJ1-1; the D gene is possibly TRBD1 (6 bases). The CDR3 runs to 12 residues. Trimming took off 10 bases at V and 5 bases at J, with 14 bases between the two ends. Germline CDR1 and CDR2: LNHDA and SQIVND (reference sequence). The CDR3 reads CATRAGATEAFF. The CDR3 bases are TGTGCCACGCGAGCAGGGGCGACTGAAGCTTTCTTT.

The CDR3 reads CASSGPPGQPQHF. The CDR3 DNA reads TGTGCCAGCTCGGGCCCCCCGGGGCAGCCCCAGCATTTT. The chain has TRBV18 and TRBJ1-5; the D is unclear. V lost 6 bases and J 7 bases, leaving 13 bases between the germline ends. Germline V gene data show CDR1 as KGHSH and CDR2 as LQKENI. The CDR3 covers 13 residues.

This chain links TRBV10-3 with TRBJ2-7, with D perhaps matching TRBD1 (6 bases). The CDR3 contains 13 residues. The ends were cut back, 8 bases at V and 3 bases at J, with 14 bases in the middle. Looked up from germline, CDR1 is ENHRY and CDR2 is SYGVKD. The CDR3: CAISPLQGYEQYF. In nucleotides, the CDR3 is TGTGCCATCTCTCCCCTACAGGGCTACGAGCAGTACTTC.

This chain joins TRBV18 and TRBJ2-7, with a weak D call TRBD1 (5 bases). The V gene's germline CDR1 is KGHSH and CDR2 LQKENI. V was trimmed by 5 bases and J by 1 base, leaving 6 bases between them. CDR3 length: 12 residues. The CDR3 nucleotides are TGTGCCAGCTCAGACAGTTCCTACGAGCAGTACTTC. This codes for CASSDSSYEQYF. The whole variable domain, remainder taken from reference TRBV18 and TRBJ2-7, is NAGVMQNPRHLVRRRGQEARLRCSPMKGHSHVYWYRQLPEEGLKFMVYLQKENIIDESGMPKERFSAEFPKEGPSILRIQQVVRGDSAAYFCASSDSSYEQYFGPGTRLTVT.

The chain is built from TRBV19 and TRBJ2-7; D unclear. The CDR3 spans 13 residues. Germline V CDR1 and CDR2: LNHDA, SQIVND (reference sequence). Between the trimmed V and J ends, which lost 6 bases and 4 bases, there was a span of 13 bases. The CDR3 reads CASRARLGYEQYF. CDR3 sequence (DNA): TGTGCCAGTAGAGCCCGGTTGGGGTACGAGCAGTACTTC.